What follows is one TCR beta chain and its context. A few counts support this clone. What this receptor recognizes is not known. The record has no base qualities; no much larger clone is one base away. The data are from a study of cytomegalovirus exposure and HLA in healthy donors (dated by TCRdb to about 2017). Turning to the overall study: In an earlier analysis of under 600 of the donors, under 300 Gb of sequence data and roughly 100 million unique TCR beta sequences from about 179 million T cells were reported. HLA typing included class I and class II loci at four-digit resolution. Because of strong linkage in the cohort, roughly five DR-DQ haplotypes were treated as single units for association and clustering. In addition to the first cohort of 666 subjects, a separate validation cohort of approximately 130 different subjects was used. The T cell repertoires of 666 subjects were profiled by immunosequencing and related to cytomegalovirus serostatus. Alongside the repertoire data, information on donor age, sex, ethnicity and CMV serostatus was compiled. In an earlier analysis of 500 to 650 of the donors, high-throughput TCR beta sequencing was used to judge whether each TCR beta V gene segment behaved as functional or pseudogenic. Every discovery cohort repertoire had been produced on one sequencing platform. The study combined high-throughput TCR immunosequencing, statistical association of individual TCRs with disease status, and machine learning to predict cytomegalovirus infection status. The aim of the study was to test whether cataloging public T cell receptors could identify signatures of past pathogen exposure. Among the approximately 420 genotyped donors, 81% belonged to the genetic ancestry cluster associated with self-reported Caucasian donors. A later analysis re-examined previously published TCR beta repertoires from about 700 donors and added high-resolution HLA genotyping to investigate patterns of TCR occurrence. The number of typed donors differed by locus: 629-630 for A, B, C, DRB1 and DQB1; 500 to 550 for DQA1; around 610 for DPA1; and around 450 for DPB1. A later genetic analysis took genome-wide SNP genotypes for about three fifths of the 666 donors and used that subset as a discovery cohort. Among 300 to 500 genotyped donors of the cohort, an average of roughly 230,000 unique TCR beta nucleotide sequences was sequenced per donor, of which approximately 19% were non-productive. Rather than drawing on any new phenotypic data, the later analysis identified candidate immune exposures from TCR beta sequences and the way those sequences occurred across donors. An early release that covered roughly 600 HLA-typed donors contained about 300 gigabases of sequencing data and 70 million to 100 million unique TCR sequences. Study-wide conclusions, independent of this receptor: In a later analysis, the rate of TCR association differed among HLA loci, with DRB1 alleles having the most associated TCRs and HLA-C alleles having the fewest. In vitro tests confirmed that a few of the cytomegalovirus-associated TCR beta chains recognize cytomegalovirus antigens. A later analysis found that HLA-associated TCR beta chains were more clonally expanded and had lower generation probabilities than equally common non-associated chains. Because counts were too low, some 17 rarely observed V segments, including chromosome 9 orphons, were excluded from the earlier analysis of 587 of the donors. When HLA alleles, especially DR and DQ, strongly co-occurred, TCR associations were difficult to assign to individual alleles. Because HLA typing was missing for some donors at each locus, association tests included only the typed subset. A later analysis found that most CMV-associated TCR beta chains appeared HLA-restricted, with HLA associations seemingly driven largely by CMV exposure. A later genetic analysis reported fewer N-insertions in productive TCRs among donors in an Asian-associated ancestry cluster than the approximately 670-donor mean. A later genetic analysis associated a missense DCLRE1C variant with V-gene and J-gene trimming of TCR beta chains, and an independent cohort replicated the association. CMV serostatus was the only immune exposure information available for the cohort. Across donors, most TCR sequences were observed very rarely, whereas some public TCRs were present in many individuals. A total of 150 or so TCR beta chains were listed by the study as associated with cytomegalovirus. The 87-base-pair reads could not distinguish some IMGT-functional V segments, including TRBV6-2 and TRBV6-3, so those segments were excluded. The classifier was reported to diagnose cytomegalovirus status with high specificity and sensitivity in both the original cohort and the validation cohort. It was suggested by the authors that the approach could potentially be generalized to other disease states and immunological phenotypes. In an earlier analysis of over 550 of the donors, most TCR beta V segments were observed in productive rearrangements about 90% or about 30% of the time, broadly matching IMGT annotations. A further reported finding was that TCR beta sequences accurately predicted the HLA-A and HLA-B alleles for most subjects in the first cohort. Linkage disequilibrium might explain the correlated functional status among segregating V segments, but an unknown experimental factor could not be ruled out. Presence/absence analyses assumed roughly uniform sequencing depth across donors, an assumption that may not hold. At a false discovery rate of 0.05, a later analysis linked about 16,000 TCR beta sequences to specific HLA alleles. Several of the top co-occurrence clusters appeared to be linked to parvovirus B19, influenza, CMV and Epstein-Barr virus, according to a later analysis. A cluster of highly shared sequence variants was judged likely to represent a technical artifact of the sequencing pipeline. Only TCR beta chains were sequenced in this cohort, and the absence of alpha or paired-chain data limited detectable features.

The cohort comprised 666 healthy bone marrow donors. Cohort members were all nominally healthy when sampled, although unrecorded immune exposures were likely present. The donor tested CMV seropositive and was one of the 289 seropositive cohort members. Every donor gave a peripheral blood sample, and the peripheral blood mononuclear cells from that sample were used for TCR beta sequencing. The Qiagen DNeasy Blood Extraction Kit was used to extract genomic DNA from the blood cell samples. Receptors were amplified or captured by the immunoSEQ multiplex PCR assay. For the multiplex PCR, a mixture combining 60 forward primers for TCR Vbeta segments and 13 reverse primers for TCR Jbeta segments was used. The CDR3 region of rearranged TCR beta genes was amplified from genomic DNA with a multiplex PCR assay. The Illumina HiSeq System was used to sequence the amplified TCR beta libraries as 87-base-pair reads. For the original study's pipeline: In a later analysis, tens of millions of unique TCR beta chains were counted across the 650 to 700 repertoires, and about 9.9 million of these chains were shared by at least two donors. A nearest-neighbor algorithm error-corrected the raw reads and collapsed the reads into unique sequences, merging closely related sequences to remove PCR and sequencing errors. CDR3 sequences were aligned to IMGT reference sequences to assign V, D and J gene segments. For a sequence to be retained, at least a six-nucleotide match to both a V gene segment and a J gene segment was required. A rearrangement counted as productive if the CDR3 had no stop codons and remained in frame with V and J, and every other rearrangement counted as non-productive. CDR3 was defined by IMGT convention, running from the second conserved V-encoded cysteine to the conserved J-encoded phenylalanine. The earlier analysis of about 610 of the donors excluded any sequence lacking an unambiguous match to a single V gene segment. An earlier analysis of almost 600 of the donors classified V segments as functional when productive rearrangements were above 56.7% and as segregating when the standard deviation between donors was above 5%. A statistical classification framework was developed to diagnose cytomegalovirus status using the catalog of TCR beta chain sequences. In a later analysis, TCR nucleotide sequences were compared against IMGT/GENE-DB human TR gene sequences so that V and J genes could be assigned. In a later analysis, CDR3 sequences and most-parsimonious VDJ recombination scenarios were assigned using the TCRdist pipeline. In a later analysis, each TCR beta chain was defined by its CDR3 amino acid sequence together with its V-gene family, and reads lacking a unique V-gene family were excluded. As a way to deal with suspected cross-contamination and a sequencing artifact, a later analysis dropped under 600 nucleotide sequences that were highly shared and had low generation probability. For each public chain, a later analysis derived a clonal expansion index from normalized ranks of inferred template counts within each repertoire. A later analysis computed generation probabilities with a VDJ recombination model fitted to out-of-frame rearrangements, and checked the results against IGoR. Hypergeometric tests were used in a later analysis to score TCR-TCR, TCR-HLA and TCR-CMV co-occurrence, with a repertoire-size bias correction applied to the TCR pairs. In a later analysis, false discovery rates were estimated by permuting HLA or CMV assignments 20 times. A later analysis grouped co-occurring TCRs with DBSCAN, adding TCRdist sequence similarity when clustering within HLA-allele-positive subsets. Co-occurrence clustering excluded repertoires with fewer than 30,000 or more than 120,000 public chains, plus five with anomalous nucleotide sharing. In TCRdb, the immuneACCESS table is reduced to in-frame sequences with V and J assigned. These tables do not hold every clone; where another copy was compared, an unresolved V gene accounts for under half, and the others remain unexplained. V and J calls and clone size are those listed in that table; D and trimming were worked out from the DNA. The sample data list about 120,000 clones, and roughly 18% of these were observed just once. About 2.6% of the sample lies in the top ten.

From a lookup of the germline V gene (reference sequence), CDR1 and CDR2 are SSHAT and FNYEAQ. Reading from cysteine to phenylalanine, the CDR3 counts 13 amino acids. The read is trimmed to its CDR3 DNA, 39 bases read in frame from base 1. The junction carries 12 bases between V and J, which are trimmed by 4 bases and 6 bases respectively. Sample: PBMCs. Here the chain combines TRBV7-7 and TRBJ2-5; TRBD1 is possibly the D segment (5 matching bases). This clonotype originated in a female donor in good health and CMV-seropositive. The DNA sequence reads TGTGCCAGCAGCTCGGATACAGGTCAGACCCAGTACTTC. The resulting protein is CASSSDTGQTQYF.